The sequence of this T cell receptor (beta chain) was determined in a study of T cells in Graves' hyperthyroidism and ophthalmopathy. Ten or more counts support this clonotype. RNA transcripts provided the source from which TCR beta CDR3 regions were amplified. TCR CDR3 underwent first-round RT-PCR with the HTBI primer set. TCRdb redid the calling of the multiplex PCR reads with MiXCR, one entry per CDR3 protein. The sample includes hundreds of thousands of distinct CDR3 sequences, under 15% of them seen just once. The sample was blood. This TCR was sampled from a woman aged 40-49 years with Graves' ophthalmopathy.

This chain's CDR3 is CASSFTSGATYEQYF. CDR3 DNA: TGCGCCAGCAGCTTTACTAGCGGGGCCACCTACGAGCAGTACTTC. The chain is built from TRBV5-1 and TRBJ2-7; 10 nucleotides match TRBD2. V shed 2 bases, J shed 2 bases, and the junction held 4 bases outside the gene matches. Germline V gives CDR1 SGHRS, CDR2 YFSETQ. The CDR3 covers 15 residues. The variable domain in full, with the rest retrieved from reference TRBV5-1 and TRBJ2-7, is KAGVTQTPRYLIKTRGQQVTLSCSPISGHRSVSWYQQTPGQGLQFLFEYFSETQRNKGNFPGRFSGRQFSNSRSEMNVSTLELGDSALYLCASSFTSGATYEQYFGPGTRLTVT.